Presented here are 31 T cell receptor beta chains from one specimen sequenced in a study of T cell responses to AZD1222 COVID-19 vaccine. TCRdb's table, derived via immunoSEQ multiplex PCR, lists solely in-frame clones and lacks some. The sample contains over 100,000 clones, roughly nine tenths of which appear only once. This specimen was peripheral blood, taken on day 0 of AZD1222 vaccination. The origin of the receptors is an adult in good health.

This chain uses TRBV6-1 with TRBJ2-3; TRBD1 matches 7 bases. V lost 3 bases and J lost 7; bases outside the gene matches: 4. The CDR3 contains 13 residues. Germline V CDR1 and CDR2: MNHNS, SASEGT. The CDR3, as DNA: TGTGCCAGCAGTGAGGGGACAGCCCATACGCAGTATTTT. As protein: CASSEGTAHTQYF.

This chain uses TRBV29-1 with TRBJ2-5; a possible D gene is TRBD2 (7 bases). Germline V gives CDR1 SQVTM, CDR2 ANQGSEA. The ends were cut back, 3 bases at V and 4 bases at J, with 12 bases in the middle. The CDR3 length is 13 residues. The CDR3 DNA sequence: TGCAGCGTTGACGGGGGCGGGGGAGAGACCCAGTACTTC. Amino acids: CSVDGGGGETQYF.

The chain joins TRBV19 to TRBJ1-2; TRBD1 might be the D (6 bases). Germline V lookup: CDR1 LNHDA, CDR2 SQIVND (reference sequence). The CDR3 has 16 amino acids. With 5 bases removed from V and 7 bases from J, the gap between germline ends came to 23 bases. The CDR3 nucleotides read TGTGCCAGTAGTGACCCTAGGGGGGGTCATACGGGTGGCTACACCTTC. It codes for CASSDPRGGHTGGYTF.

The chain links TRBV4-1 to TRBJ1-2, with D possibly matching TRBD1 (5 bases). Germline CDR1 and CDR2: MGHRA and YSYEKL. There are 16 residues in the CDR3. The ends were cut back, 1 base at V and 0 bases at J, with 12 bases in the middle. CDR3 bases: TGCGCCAGCAGCCAAGGGCCACAGGTAGCTAACTATGGCTACACCTTC. Its protein product is CASSQGPQVANYGYTF.

This chain uses TRBV20-1 with TRBJ1-2, with D maybe TRBD1 (5 bases). The CDR3 length is 11 residues. Trimming pared 3 bases from V and 8 bases from J, leaving 10 bases between. The germline V gene encodes CDR1 DFQATT and CDR2 SNEGSKA (reference sequence). The CDR3 DNA sequence: TGCAGTGCTAGGGAGGGGACGGGCTACACCTTC. It codes for CSAREGTGYTF.

The CDR3: CASSTGLRGVVIYTF. In DNA, the CDR3 is TGTGCCAGCAGTACCGGACTTAGGGGAGTTGTTATCTACACCTTC. V is TRBV28 and J is TRBJ1-2; D is possibly TRBD1 (5 bases). The CDR3 consists of 15 residues. Trimming pared 5 bases from V and 10 bases from J, leaving 23 bases between. Germline loops: CDR1 MDHEN, CDR2 SYDVKM.

The chain combines TRBV2 with TRBJ2-2; D is perhaps TRBD2 (6 bases). V lost 3 bases and J 7 bases, leaving 12 bases between the germline ends. The CDR3 is made up of 14 amino acids. Germline CDR1 is SNHLY and CDR2 is FYNNEI. The CDR3 DNA reads as TGTGCCAGCAGTGAGACGCGGGGTCTCGGGGAGCTGTTTTTT. Translating gives CASSETRGLGELFF.

The chain carries TRBV6-4 and TRBJ1-6; D not resolved. The CDR3 is made up of 15 amino acids. The germline V and J ends were trimmed by 2 bases and 9 bases, with 14 bases remaining between them. Germline CDR1 MRHNA, CDR2 SNTAGT. As DNA, the CDR3 is TGTGCCAGCAGTGACGAGGCCGGGCTTCTTTCACCCCTCCACTTT. Encoded protein: CASSDEAGLLSPLHF.

The chain uses TRBV20-1 and TRBJ1-4, with TRBD1 as a possible D gene (5 bases). Trimming shortened V by 2 bases and J by 10 bases, and 8 bases separated the two germline ends. The germline V gene encodes CDR1 DFQATT and CDR2 SNEGSKA (reference sequence). The CDR3 covers 11 residues. In DNA form, the CDR3 reads TGCAGTGCTAGATCTGGGGGAAAACTGTTTTTT. Translating gives CSARSGGKLFF.

The chain combines TRBV9 with TRBJ2-3, with a tentative D call TRBD2 (5 bases). This CDR3 region has 15 residues. Germline CDR1 is SGDLS and CDR2 is YYNGEE. V shed 0 bases and J shed 6 bases, with 14 bases lying between them. CDR3 amino acids: CASSVEDSWEDTQYF. In nucleotides, the CDR3 is TGTGCCAGCAGCGTAGAGGATTCCTGGGAGGATACGCAGTATTTT.

V and J are TRBV3-1 (or the pseudogene TRBV3-2) and TRBJ1-2; D remains ambiguous. The CDR3 is 14 residues long. Germline V gene lookup returns CDR1 LGHDT and CDR2 YNNKEL (reference sequence). The V and J ends lost 4 bases and 2 bases respectively, with 11 bases between them. The CDR3 sequence: CASSRATANYGYTF. The CDR3 DNA reads TGTGCCAGCAGCCGAGCGACGGCGAACTATGGCTACACCTTC.

This chain connects TRBV6-5 to TRBJ1-5; unclear D gene. In germline, CDR1 is MNHEY, CDR2 SVGAGI. CDR3 size: 15 residues. The ends were cut back, 2 bases at V and 0 bases at J, with 8 bases in the middle. CDR3 in amino acids: CASSYRDYSNQPQHF. The CDR3 DNA reads as TGTGCCAGCAGTTACAGGGATTATAGCAATCAGCCCCAGCATTTT.

The chain employs TRBV5-1 and TRBJ1-6, with 7 bases that match TRBD1. Germline CDR1 SGHRS, CDR2 YFSETQ. Trimming at V came to 0 bases and at J to 7 bases, leaving 10 bases not matched to a gene. The CDR3 is made up of 17 amino acids. CDR3: CASSLGIWRTGNSPLHF. CDR3 in DNA: TGCGCCAGCAGCTTGGGGATTTGGAGGACAGGAAATTCACCCCTCCACTTT. Full variable domain (missing parts from reference TRBV5-1 and TRBJ1-6): KAGVTQTPRYLIKTRGQQVTLSCSPISGHRSVSWYQQTPGQGLQFLFEYFSETQRNKGNFPGRFSGRQFSNSRSEMNVSTLELGDSALYLCASSLGIWRTGNSPLHFGNGTRLTVT.

This clone was picked up a small number of times. The sample contains more than one DNA sequence encoding this CDR3. V is TRBV6-5 and J is TRBJ1-2; TRBD1 matches 8 bases. Germline CDR1 MNHEY, CDR2 SVGAGI. The CDR3 extends over 13 amino acids. V lost 5 bases and J lost 2; bases outside the gene matches: 1. This CDR3 reads CASSRTGNYGYTF. CDR3 coding DNA: TGTGCCAGCAGTAGGACAGGGAACTATGGCTACACCTTC.

The chain employs TRBV6-5 and TRBJ1-1; D remains ambiguous. V was cut by 2 bases and J by 2 bases, with 12 bases left in between. The CDR3 loop spans 15 amino acids. Per the germline V gene, CDR1 is MNHEY and CDR2 is SVGAGI. CDR3 DNA sequence: TGTGCCAGCAGTTACCTGGGCGATTCTAACACTGAAGCTTTCTTT. Its protein is CASSYLGDSNTEAFF.

About this clone: Other DNA sequences in the same sample also yield this CDR3. The rearrangement uses TRBV7-9 and TRBJ2-7, with 7 nucleotides matching TRBD1. The CDR3 length is 13 residues. J gave up 2 bases and V 3 bases, and 1 base lay outside the gene matches. The germline V gene encodes CDR1 SEHNR and CDR2 FQNEAQ (reference sequence). DNA for the CDR3: TGTGCCAGCAGCTTGACAGGGACCTACGAGCAGTACTTC. Protein product: CASSLTGTYEQYF.

The V gene is TRBV19, the J gene TRBJ1-1; a possible D gene is TRBD1 (5 bases). This CDR3 is built from 16 residues. In germline, CDR1 is LNHDA, CDR2 SQIVND (reference sequence). V lost 7 bases, J lost 0 bases, and 18 bases lay in between. This CDR3 reads CASNTNWGRMNTEAFF. For the CDR3, the DNA is TGTGCCAGTAATACAAATTGGGGGAGAATGAACACTGAAGCTTTCTTT.

The chain links TRBV19 to TRBJ1-2, with 8 bases identical to TRBD1. This CDR3 region has 15 residues. The germline gives CDR1 LNHDA, CDR2 SQIVND (reference sequence). V was pared by 2 bases and J by 7 bases, with 9 bases of the junction left unmatched. CDR3 DNA: TGTGCCAGTAGTATAACGGACGGGCAGGGGGCTGGCTACACCTTC. Protein sequence: CASSITDGQGAGYTF.

This rearrangement joins TRBV18 to TRBJ1-1; D is uncertain. Between the trimmed V and J ends, which lost 3 bases and 0 bases, there was a span of 20 bases. Germline CDR1 KGHSH, CDR2 LQKENI. This CDR3 region has 18 residues. CDR3 sequence: CASSPTGRGIPMNTEAFF. In DNA, the CDR3 is TGTGCCAGCTCACCTACCGGTCGAGGGATTCCCATGAACACTGAAGCTTTCTTT.

Only one count was recorded for this clone. The chain employs TRBV19 and TRBJ1-1; D uncertain. The CDR3 runs 14 residues. The V gene's germline CDR1 is LNHDA and CDR2 SQIVND (reference sequence). The ends were cut back, 0 bases at V and 1 base at J, with 6 bases in the middle. The CDR3 nucleotides are TGTGCCAGTAGTATAGATCCAGGGAACACTGAAGCTTTCTTT. It is translated as CASSIDPGNTEAFF.

The CDR3 bases are TGTGCCAGTAGACAGGATTTTAATGAAAAACTGTTTTTT. Amino acid sequence: CASRQDFNEKLFF. This chain joins TRBV19 and TRBJ1-4; possible D gene TRBD1, 5 bases. The ends were cut back, 6 bases at V and 4 bases at J, with 9 bases in the middle. CDR1 and CDR2 (germline): LNHDA, SQIVND (reference sequence). This CDR3 has 13 amino acids.

V usage is TRBV6-6 and J usage is TRBJ1-3; D gene ambiguous. The V gene's germline CDR1 is MNHNY and CDR2 SVGAGI (reference sequence). V lost 4 bases to trimming and J lost 0 bases, with 10 bases between them. CDR3 size: 15 residues. The CDR3 is CASSSQTSSGNTIYF. The CDR3 DNA sequence: TGTGCCAGCAGTTCTCAGACCAGCTCTGGAAACACCATATATTTT.

This clone was picked up one time. This chain joins TRBV5-1 and TRBJ1-3, with 9 bases fitting TRBD1. Germline-derived CDR1 and CDR2 are SGHRS and YFSETQ. This CDR3 has 17 amino acids. With 2 bases clipped from V and 4 bases from J, the junction kept 10 bases outside the gene matches. CDR3 residues: CASSFTGTGSSGNTIYF. DNA for the CDR3: TGCGCCAGCAGCTTTACCGGGACAGGGTCTTCAGGAAACACCATATATTTT. Combining the CDR3 with reference TRBV5-1 and TRBJ1-3 gives the whole variable domain KAGVTQTPRYLIKTRGQQVTLSCSPISGHRSVSWYQQTPGQGLQFLFEYFSETQRNKGNFPGRFSGRQFSNSRSEMNVSTLELGDSALYLCASSFTGTGSSGNTIYFGEGSWLTVV.

In regard to this clone: The sample contains more than one DNA sequence encoding this CDR3. CDR3 protein: CASSLRGSNQPQHF. CDR3 sequence (DNA): TGTGCCAGCAGCTTAAGGGGGAGCAATCAGCCCCAGCATTTT. The chain employs TRBV7-9 and TRBJ1-5; TRBD1 might be the D (6 bases). CDR1 and CDR2 (germline): SEHNR, FQNEAQ (reference sequence). V lost 2 bases to trimming and J lost 1 base, with 6 bases between them. CDR3 length: 14 amino acids.

This chain links TRBV7-8 with TRBJ1-5, with 8 nucleotides matching TRBD1. CDR3 length: 16 amino acids. Germline V CDR1 and CDR2: SGHVS, FQNEAQ. Germline trimming cut 0 bases from V and 6 bases from J; bases unmatched to any gene: 7. The CDR3 DNA follows: TGTGCCAGCAGCTTAGCCACGCAGGGGGCAGGTCAGCCCCAGCATTTT. It encodes CASSLATQGAGQPQHF.

The J gene is TRBJ2-7, the V gene TRBV5-4, with D possibly being TRBD1 (6 bases). Germline CDR1 reads SGHNT; CDR2 reads YYREEE (reference sequence). The CDR3 covers 15 residues. Deletions cut 3 bases from V and 1 base from J, with 14 bases between. The CDR3, as DNA: TGTGCCAGCAGCTCCCAGACAGGTCCTTCCTACGAGCAGTACTTC. Translation: CASSSQTGPSYEQYF.

V is TRBV18 and J is TRBJ1-2; D perhaps matches TRBD1 (5 bases). This CDR3 is 14 amino acids long. Per germline, CDR1 KGHSH and CDR2 LQKENI. V was trimmed by 3 bases and J by 2 bases, leaving 10 bases between them. The CDR3 DNA sequence: TGTGCCAGCTCACCCCAGGGCGGAAACTATGGCTACACCTTC. Translation: CASSPQGGNYGYTF.

The rearrangement uses TRBV19 and TRBJ2-2; D is possibly TRBD2 (6 bases). The germline gives CDR1 LNHDA, CDR2 SQIVND (reference sequence). V shed 5 bases and J shed 1 base, with 14 bases lying between them. The CDR3 covers 16 residues. The CDR3 protein is CASSSRETVNTGELFF. The CDR3 nucleotides are TGTGCCAGTAGTTCTCGGGAGACAGTGAACACCGGGGAGCTGTTTTTT.

The chain uses TRBV6-5 and TRBJ2-3; no clear D gene. CDR1 and CDR2 (germline): MNHEY, SVGAGI. The CDR3 is made up of 14 amino acids. V dropped 7 bases and J dropped 2 bases, with 13 bases sitting between them. CDR3: CASISGRNTDTQYF. The DNA for the CDR3 is TGTGCCAGCATATCGGGCAGAAACACAGATACGCAGTATTTT.

The gene calls are TRBV11-2 and TRBJ1-2, with 9 bases fitting TRBD1. This CDR3 has 15 residues. V shed 4 bases and J 6 bases; nucleotides not matched to a gene: 9. CDR1 SGHAT and CDR2 FQNNGV come from the germline V gene. The CDR3 coding sequence is TGTGCCAGCAGCTCAGCACAGGGGGCGTCGAATGGCTACACCTTC. Protein product: CASSSAQGASNGYTF.

This chain uses TRBV11-2 with TRBJ2-2, with D uncertain. Germline CDR1 and CDR2: SGHAT and FQNNGV. The CDR3 spans 13 residues. Trimming pared 5 bases from V and 0 bases from J, leaving 4 bases between. CDR3 region: CASSPSNTGELFF. CDR3 sequence (DNA): TGTGCCAGCAGCCCATCGAACACCGGGGAGCTGTTTTTT.